This TCR beta chain was sequenced for a study of OX40 agonist ivuxolimab in advanced cancers. This CDR3 spans 14 amino acids. Germline values: CDR1 LNHDA, CDR2 SQIVND (reference sequence). The V end was cut by 6 bases, the J end by 4 bases, with 12 bases between. Using immunoSEQ multiplex PCR, the repertoire was profiled, and TCRdb retains in-frame clones only, with some absent. This sample has tens of thousands of clones, with approximately 92% found just once. This sample comprised CD4+ or CD8+ T cells sorted from blood, obtained in a trial of the OX40 agonist ivuxolimab. J is TRBJ2-2 and V is TRBV19; D is possibly TRBD1 (6 bases). The TCR was taken from an adult with an advanced solid tumor such as melanoma, head and neck, liver or kidney cancer. CDR3 residues: CASRSDSGTGELFF. The CDR3 DNA reads TGTGCCAGTAGATCGGACAGTGGCACCGGGGAGCTGTTTTTT.